Sequencing of this TCR beta chain was carried out in a study of blood T cell repertoires in COVID-19. Study details: From T cells, B-cell-depleted T cells, or PBMCs came the material, which was cDNA or gDNA.

V gave up 3 bases and J gave up 8 bases; unmatched junction bases: 5. Germline assignment: CDR1 DFQATT and CDR2 SNEGSKA (reference sequence). This CDR3 is built from 13 residues. Enrolled through a virtual design, the participants were between about 18 and 100 years of age and came from 24 US areas. In assigning cohorts, the study relied on participant-reported clinical history. In the source study's methods: Nucleated cell counts were estimated from reference gene primer amplification. Libraries were prepared by immunoSEQ multiplex PCR; TCRdb keeps only in-frame clonotypes and omits some of them. Clonal size and the V and J genes are those of that table, whereas D and trimming came from the DNA. Of 210,000 or so clones detected, around 80% appear once; the ten largest clones hold nearly 7.5%.

This chain links TRBV20-1 with TRBJ1-4, with TRBD1 matching 8 bases. Sequences were obtained from PBMCs or T cells enriched from blood (not recorded which). This TCR was sampled from a middle-aged woman with acute COVID-19. The CDR3: CSASRAGGEKLFF. The CDR3 DNA is TGCAGTGCTAGTAGGGCAGGGGGCGAAAAACTGTTTTTT.